This entry describes one TCR beta chain. Its specificity is unknown. This sample was included in a study of human thymus T cells. General observations from the study: Thymic and blood repertoires showed apparently biased V and J gene usage. Among unrelated individuals, related research reported thymic repertoires that overlapped highly.

Germline loops: CDR1 MNHNY, CDR2 SVGAGI (reference sequence). The CDR3 is made up of 12 amino acids. The V gene lost 8 bases and the J gene lost 3 bases, with 11 bases spanning the gap. Thymus tissue was removed during corrective cardiac surgery. Finnish infants who were healthy and having corrective surgery for congenital heart defects made up the donors. The table came from immunoSEQ multiplex PCR; TCRdb's copy has only in-frame clones and leaves some out. This sample has approximately 70,000 clones; roughly 95% occur once, and the top ten carry about 0.03%. Material: thymus tissue. The receptor comes from a girl less than two years old with a congenital heart defect but otherwise immunologically healthy. The rearrangement joins TRBV6-6 to TRBJ2-7; tentative D call: TRBD2 (5 bases). In DNA form, the CDR3 reads TGTGCCAGCGAGGGAGCTTACTACGAGCAGTACTTC. Its translation is CASEGAYYEQYF.